The 13 T cell receptor beta chains presented below share a single source sample, sequenced in a study of OX40 agonist ivuxolimab in advanced cancers. The table came from immunoSEQ multiplex PCR; TCRdb's copy has only in-frame clones and leaves some out. The table has under 85,000 clones, 75% to 90% seen once. The sequences come from CD4+ or CD8+ T cells sorted from blood, collected in a trial of the OX40 agonist ivuxolimab. Receptors were obtained from an adult with an advanced solid tumor such as melanoma, head and neck, liver or kidney cancer.

This clone has only one observation. J is TRBJ2-1 and V is TRBV10-2, with TRBD2 matching 10 bases. The ends lost 6 bases at V and 0 bases at J; junction bases unmatched: 2. This CDR3 region has 15 residues. CDR1 and CDR2 from the germline V gene are WSHSY and SAAADI. The CDR3 is CASSASGSSYNEQFF. The CDR3 DNA is TGCGCCAGCAGCGCTAGCGGGAGCTCCTACAATGAGCAGTTCTTC.

The chain is built from TRBV9 and TRBJ1-1; D unclear. This CDR3 is 14 amino acids long. The germline V and J ends were trimmed by 4 bases and 1 base, with 11 bases remaining between them. Looked up from germline, CDR1 is SGDLS and CDR2 is YYNGEE. The DNA for the CDR3 is TGTGCCAGCAGCTTAGAGGCAGGGAACACTGAAGCTTTCTTT. Translated: CASSLEAGNTEAFF.

The chain joins TRBV30 to TRBJ2-3; D call uncertain. V was shortened by 2 bases and J by 0 bases, with 3 bases between the two germline ends. The length of the CDR3 is 12 residues. In germline, CDR1 is GTSNPN, CDR2 SVGIG (reference sequence). This CDR3 is CAWSPSTDTQYF. CDR3 DNA: TGTGCCTGGAGTCCCAGCACAGATACGCAGTATTTT.

The V and J genes are TRBV6-6 and TRBJ2-1, with 10 bases aligning to TRBD2. The CDR3 has 15 amino acids. The junction had 10 bases not matched to a gene; V was cut back by 5 bases and J by 9 bases. Per the germline V gene, CDR1 is MNHNY and CDR2 is SVGAGI (reference sequence). In DNA, the CDR3 is TGTGCCAGCAGTCCCGGGACTAGCGCCGACGGTGAGCAGTTCTTC. Translating it yields CASSPGTSADGEQFF.

DNA for the CDR3: TGCAGCGTTGCTGCTCTGTGGGGCTACACCTTC. Amino acid sequence: CSVAALWGYTF. The chain recombines TRBV29-1 with TRBJ1-2; D call uncertain. The CDR3 contains 11 residues. In germline, CDR1 is SQVTM, CDR2 ANQGSEA. Trimming removed 4 bases from V and 8 bases from J, with 11 bases in between. Filled out from reference TRBV29-1 and TRBJ1-2, the complete variable domain reads SAVISQKPSRDICQRGTSLTIQCQVDSQVTMMFWYRQQPGQSLTLIATANQGSEATYESGFVIDKFPISRPNLTFSTLTVSNMSPEDSSIYLCSVAALWGYTFGSGTRLTVV.

This rearrangement joins TRBV9 to TRBJ2-5, with D tentatively TRBD1 (7 bases). Trimming pared 4 bases from V and 5 bases from J, leaving 36 bases between. The CDR3 sequence is 21 residues long. Germline V gives CDR1 SGDLS, CDR2 YYNGEE. DNA for the CDR3: TGTGCCAGCAGCCCCAGGGGGAGGCCGCTGGTCCCCGGTGAGCAGGTGGAGACCCAGTACTTC. As protein: CASSPRGRPLVPGEQVETQYF.

The chain recombines TRBV7-9 with TRBJ2-2; D may be TRBD1 (5 bases). Germline CDR1 SEHNR, CDR2 FQNEAQ (reference sequence). CDR3 length: 15 residues. V lost 5 bases and J lost 0, with 10 bases in between. The CDR3 region is CASSPQGPNTGELFF. The CDR3 DNA follows: TGTGCCAGCAGCCCCCAGGGCCCGAACACCGGGGAGCTGTTTTTT.

This sequence joins TRBV15 and TRBJ2-7, with 12 bases aligning to TRBD2. This CDR3 spans 18 amino acids. Losses at the gene ends were 5 bases for V and 2 bases for J; bases not matched to a gene: 13. The germline V gene encodes CDR1 LNHNV and CDR2 YYDKDF (reference sequence). CDR3: CATSGAGTSGSLTYEQYF. The CDR3 bases are TGTGCCACCAGCGGCGCCGGGACTAGCGGGTCGCTTACCTACGAGCAGTACTTC. Filled out from reference TRBV15 and TRBJ2-7, the complete variable domain reads DAMVIQNPRYQVTQFGKPVTLSCSQTLNHNVMYWYQQKSSQAPKLLFHYYDKDFNNEADTPDNFQSRRPNTSFCFLDIRSPGLGDTAMYLCATSGAGTSGSLTYEQYFGPGTRLTVT.

The chain combines TRBV5-5 with TRBJ2-7; D is perhaps TRBD1 (5 bases). The germline gives CDR1 SGHKS, CDR2 YYEKEE (reference sequence). This CDR3 is built from 15 residues. V dropped 4 bases and J dropped 4 bases, with 18 bases sitting between them. In DNA, the CDR3 is TGTGCCAGCAGCCCAGGGTCCCCCCCATCATACGAGCAGTACTTC. It is translated as CASSPGSPPSYEQYF.

The chain combines TRBV4-2 with TRBJ2-5; 9 bases are shared with TRBD1. V trimming: 4 bases; J trimming: 2 bases; junction bases outside the gene matches: 5. The length of the CDR3 is 15 residues. Germline V gene lookup returns CDR1 LGHNA and CDR2 YNFKEQ. The CDR3: CASSPGDRVQETQYF. As DNA, the CDR3 is TGTGCCAGCAGCCCGGGGGACAGGGTACAAGAGACCCAGTACTTC.

The chain recombines TRBV7-9 with TRBJ2-2; tentatively, D is TRBD1 (5 bases). V was shortened by 0 bases and J by 1 base, with 9 bases between the two germline ends. There are 16 residues in the CDR3. CDR1 is SEHNR and CDR2 is FQNEAQ in the germline V gene (reference sequence). CDR3 residues: CASSLARVGNTGELFF. CDR3 DNA: TGTGCCAGCAGCTTAGCCAGGGTGGGGAACACCGGGGAGCTGTTTTTT.

V is TRBV28 and J is TRBJ1-1; D is undetermined. Trimming removed 6 bases at V and 0 bases at J, with 20 bases between. Germline V lookup: CDR1 MDHEN, CDR2 SYDVKM. The CDR3 is made up of 17 amino acids. CDR3 in DNA: TGTGCCAGCAGCCTGCCCAAAATTAGACGGGTGAACACTGAAGCTTTCTTT. Amino acids: CASSLPKIRRVNTEAFF.

The chain carries TRBV7-9 and TRBJ1-4, with a tentative D call TRBD1 (6 bases). V gave up 4 bases and J gave up 8 bases, with 17 bases separating them. Germline lookup yields CDR1 SEHNR and CDR2 FQNEAQ (reference sequence). The CDR3 has 15 amino acids. CDR3: CASSSTEGGHEKLFF. The CDR3 DNA follows: TGTGCCAGCAGCTCAACCGAGGGGGGGCACGAAAAACTGTTTTTT.